This TCR beta chain was sequenced during a study of blood T cells in healthy people across ages. Turning to the study itself: About one barcoded beta molecule was captured per two T cells (by template switching).

The second PCR ran roughly 7 to 12 cycles with a sample-barcoded 5' primer and J-beta primers. One entry per CDR3 protein results from TCRdb running MiXCR on the 5' RACE reads. The profile shows some 1.5 million distinct CDR3 sequences, roughly 27% of them singletons. This clonotype was detected only once. This CDR3 has 15 amino acids. The germline CDR1 and CDR2 sequences are SGHVS and FNYEAQ. Trimming took 5 bases from V and 8 from J; bases not matched to a gene: 4. V usage is TRBV7-6 and J usage is TRBJ2-1; 15 nucleotides line up with TRBD2. Input material: blood. The sequence came from a woman younger than 45 in good health. This CDR3 reads CASSRTSGGGDEQFF. In DNA form, the CDR3 reads TGTGCCAGCAGCCGGACTAGCGGGGGGGGAGATGAGCAGTTCTTC.